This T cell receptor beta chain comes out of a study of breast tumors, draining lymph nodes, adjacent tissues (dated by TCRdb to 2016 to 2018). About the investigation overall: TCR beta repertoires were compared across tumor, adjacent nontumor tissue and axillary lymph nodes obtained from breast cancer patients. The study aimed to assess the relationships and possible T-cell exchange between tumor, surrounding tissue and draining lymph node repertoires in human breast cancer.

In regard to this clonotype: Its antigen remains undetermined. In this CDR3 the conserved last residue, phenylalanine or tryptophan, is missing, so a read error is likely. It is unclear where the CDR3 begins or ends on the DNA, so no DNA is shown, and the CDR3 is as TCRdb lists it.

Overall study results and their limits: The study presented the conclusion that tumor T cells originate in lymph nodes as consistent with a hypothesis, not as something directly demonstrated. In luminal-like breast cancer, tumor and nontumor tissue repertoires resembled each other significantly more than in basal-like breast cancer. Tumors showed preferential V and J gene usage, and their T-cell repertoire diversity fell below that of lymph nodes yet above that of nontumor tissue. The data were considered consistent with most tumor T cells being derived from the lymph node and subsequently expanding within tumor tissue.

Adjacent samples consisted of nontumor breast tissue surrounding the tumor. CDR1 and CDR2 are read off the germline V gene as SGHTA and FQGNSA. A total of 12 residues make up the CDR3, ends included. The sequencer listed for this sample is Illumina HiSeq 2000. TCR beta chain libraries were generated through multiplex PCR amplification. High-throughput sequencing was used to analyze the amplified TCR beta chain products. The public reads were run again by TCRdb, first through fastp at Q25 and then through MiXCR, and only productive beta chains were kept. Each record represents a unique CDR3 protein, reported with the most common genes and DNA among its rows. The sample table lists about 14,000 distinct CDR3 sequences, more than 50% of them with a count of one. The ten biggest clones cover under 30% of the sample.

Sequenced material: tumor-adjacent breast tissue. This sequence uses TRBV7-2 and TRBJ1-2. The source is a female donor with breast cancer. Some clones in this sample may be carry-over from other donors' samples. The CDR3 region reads CASSLVSGSRTL.